These 26 T cell receptor beta chains originate from one sample sequenced in a study of blood T cell repertoires in COVID-19 (dated by TCRdb to the early 2020s). The library was built by means of the immunoSEQ multiplex PCR assay. Here the immuneACCESS table is served through TCRdb, limited to in-frame sequences with V and J called. Missing clones are a known gap in these copies; in checked studies unresolved V genes cover under half, and the rest lacks a known reason. In this sample the table shows 400,000 or so clones, about nine tenths of which occur a single time. The ten top clones hold about 0.6% of the sample. Sequencing input: PBMCs or T cells enriched from blood (not recorded which). Receptor source: a man aged 18 to 30 who had recovered from COVID-19.

The CDR3 DNA reads TGTGCCATCAGTCCCTCCGGGATATCAAACACTGAAGCTTTCTTT. Residues: CAISPSGISNTEAFF. The chain combines TRBV10-3 with TRBJ1-1; D unresolved. The CDR3 covers 15 residues. V dropped 5 bases and J dropped 2 bases, with 15 bases sitting between them. Germline V gene data show CDR1 as ENHRY and CDR2 as SYGVKD.

The V call is TRBV5-1, the J call TRBJ2-3; no clear D gene. Germline V CDR1 and CDR2: SGHRS, YFSETQ. CDR3 size: 13 residues. V was pared by 4 bases and J by 4 bases, with 10 bases between. The CDR3 DNA sequence: TGCGCCAGCAGCCCTGACAATTCAGATACGCAGTATTTT. This gives the protein CASSPDNSDTQYF.

CDR3 region: CASSLVPRRGRDTEAFF. The CDR3 DNA sequence: TGTGCCAGCAGCTTAGTCCCCCGGAGGGGCAGGGACACTGAAGCTTTCTTT. The chain carries TRBV11-2 and TRBJ1-1, with a possible D match to TRBD1 (5 bases). The CDR3 sequence is 17 residues long. CDR1 and CDR2 from the germline V gene are SGHAT and FQNNGV. V was pared by 1 base and J by 3 bases, with 18 bases between.

V is TRBV19 and J is TRBJ1-6; maybe TRBD1 (5 bases). The germline gives CDR1 LNHDA, CDR2 SQIVND (reference sequence). V was cut by 7 bases and J by 8 bases, with 15 bases left in between. This CDR3 contains 14 residues. DNA of the CDR3: TGTGCCAGTACTGCGGGGGACCCATATTCACCCCTCCACTTT. Translated: CASTAGDPYSPLHF.

V and J are TRBV19 and TRBJ2-5; TRBD2 might be the D (5 bases). Trimming shortened V by 10 bases and J by 1 base, and 19 bases separated the two germline ends. The CDR3 is 15 amino acids. CDR1 and CDR2 from the germline V gene are LNHDA and SQIVND (reference sequence). In nucleotides, the CDR3 is TGTGCCACGGGAAGGGTAGGGTCGCTCCAAGAGACCCAGTACTTC. Its protein is CATGRVGSLQETQYF.

V is TRBV19 and J is TRBJ2-3, with 12 bases fitting TRBD2. The CDR3 contains 16 residues. CDR1 and CDR2 (germline): LNHDA, SQIVND (reference sequence). V was clipped by 4 bases and J by 2 bases; unmatched bases: 4. CDR3 in DNA: TGTGCCAGTAGTACGACTAGCGGGAGTTCCACAGATACGCAGTATTTT. It encodes CASSTTSGSSTDTQYF.

This chain connects TRBV5-6 to TRBJ2-2, with 10 bases lining up with TRBD1. The germline CDR1 and CDR2 sequences are SGHDT and YYEEEE. With V trimmed by 3 bases and J by 6 bases, 8 bases remained unmatched. The CDR3 consists of 16 residues. DNA of the CDR3: TGTGCCAGCAGCTGGGGACAGGGGATCGCGGCCGGGGAGCTGTTTTTT. Protein sequence: CASSWGQGIAAGELFF.

This clone was seen only once. V and J are TRBV6-1 and TRBJ1-2, with D perhaps TRBD1 (5 bases). The CDR3 has 15 amino acids. Germline V CDR1 and CDR2: MNHNS, SASEGT. V shed 0 bases and J shed 5 bases, with 13 bases lying between them. This CDR3 is CASSEARTLGYGYTF. CDR3 nucleotide sequence: TGTGCCAGCAGTGAAGCTCGGACACTGGGGTATGGCTACACCTTC.

The rearrangement links TRBV9 to TRBJ1-1; D is perhaps TRBD1 (5 bases). V was shortened by 3 bases and J by 1 base, with 13 bases between the two germline ends. Germline assignment: CDR1 SGDLS and CDR2 YYNGEE. The CDR3 is 15 residues long. CDR3 sequence: CASSAIQGRNTEAFF. The DNA for the CDR3 is TGTGCCAGCAGCGCGATTCAGGGTAGGAACACTGAAGCTTTCTTT.

This chain links TRBV5-1 with TRBJ1-2, with D perhaps matching TRBD1 (5 bases). This CDR3 region has 14 residues. Trimming left V 5 bases short and J 2 bases short, with 13 bases between. The germline CDR1 and CDR2 sequences are SGHRS and YFSETQ. The CDR3 reads CASRLERQNYGYTF. As DNA, the CDR3 is TGCGCCAGCAGACTTGAACGACAGAACTATGGCTACACCTTC. Filled out from reference TRBV5-1 and TRBJ1-2, the complete variable domain reads KAGVTQTPRYLIKTRGQQVTLSCSPISGHRSVSWYQQTPGQGLQFLFEYFSETQRNKGNFPGRFSGRQFSNSRSEMNVSTLELGDSALYLCASRLERQNYGYTFGSGTRLTVV.

The chain carries TRBV6-6 and TRBJ1-5; 8 bases are shared with TRBD1. The V segment lost 8 bases and the J segment 1 base; nucleotides outside the gene matches: 7. This CDR3 spans 15 amino acids. Germline V gives CDR1 MNHNY, CDR2 SVGAGI (reference sequence). The CDR3 bases are TGTGCCAGCGGGGGACAGGTAATCAGCAATCAGCCCCAGCATTTT. The encoded protein is CASGGQVISNQPQHF.

This clone was counted many times. The sample contains more than one DNA sequence encoding this CDR3. The V call is TRBV9, the J call TRBJ1-3; D is ambiguous. V was clipped by 2 bases and J by 0 bases, with 9 bases between them. This CDR3 has 15 residues. Germline CDR1 and CDR2: SGDLS and YYNGEE. CDR3 protein: CASSVAGLSGNTIYF. CDR3 in DNA: TGTGCCAGCAGCGTGGCAGGACTCTCTGGAAACACCATATATTTT.

This chain connects TRBV11-1 to TRBJ1-1; D may be TRBD1 (5 bases). Germline-derived CDR1 and CDR2 are SGHAT and FQDESV (reference sequence). The ends were cut back, 11 bases at V and 5 bases at J, with 9 bases in the middle. This CDR3 is 10 amino acids long. The CDR3 protein is CASGGTEAFF. Here the CDR3 DNA reads TGTGCCTCCGGGGGAACTGAAGCTTTCTTT.

Note on this clone: Additional DNA sequences in this sample encode the identical CDR3. The rearrangement uses TRBV3-1 (or the pseudogene TRBV3-2) and TRBJ1-2; D might be TRBD1 (6 bases). V shed 0 bases and J shed 8 bases, with 7 bases lying between them. Germline CDR1 and CDR2: LGHDT and YNNKEL (reference sequence). The CDR3 runs to 12 residues. CDR3 sequence (DNA): TGTGCCAGCAGCCAAGATACAGGGGGCTACACCTTC. Its translation: CASSQDTGGYTF.

This chain joins TRBV15 and TRBJ2-5; 7 nucleotides align to TRBD2. The germline CDR1 and CDR2 sequences are LNHNV and YYDKDF (reference sequence). The CDR3 has 16 amino acids. J was trimmed by 2 bases and V by 3 bases; bases with no gene match: 9. CDR3 protein: CATSSRYRAGQETQYF. Written as DNA, the CDR3 is TGTGCCACCAGCAGCAGATATCGAGCGGGACAAGAGACCCAGTACTTC.

This rearrangement joins TRBV11-2 to TRBJ1-2; D is ambiguous. Germline CDR1 reads SGHAT; CDR2 reads FQNNGV. This CDR3 has 15 residues. Trimming shortened V by 0 bases and J by 12 bases, and 20 bases separated the two germline ends. The CDR3 spells CASSLDLWEAVGDTF. For the CDR3, the DNA is TGTGCCAGCAGCTTAGATCTTTGGGAGGCCGTGGGAGACACCTTC.

The CDR3 sequence is CASSSWTGEMETQYF. The DNA for the CDR3 is TGTGCCAGCAGCTCCTGGACAGGGGAGATGGAGACCCAGTACTTC. The J gene is TRBJ2-5, the V gene TRBV5-4, with TRBD1 matching 9 bases. The CDR3 is 15 amino acids. Germline lookup yields CDR1 SGHNT and CDR2 YYREEE (reference sequence). J lost 5 bases, V lost 3 bases, and 8 bases had no gene match.

The chain combines TRBV28 with TRBJ1-4; the D gene is possibly TRBD1 (5 bases). The CDR3 covers 16 residues. Deletions cut 5 bases from V and 0 bases from J, with 13 bases between. The germline V gene encodes CDR1 MDHEN and CDR2 SYDVKM. The CDR3 DNA reads as TGTGCCAGCAGTCTAGAGGACATCCCAACTAATGAAAAACTGTTTTTT. Protein: CASSLEDIPTNEKLFF.

The rearrangement joins TRBV13 to TRBJ1-1; 9 nucleotides align to TRBD1. This CDR3 spans 14 amino acids. J gave up 7 bases and V 8 bases, and 11 bases lay outside the gene matches. Germline assignment: CDR1 PRHDT and CDR2 FYEKMQ (reference sequence). CDR3 coding DNA: TGTGCCAGCCTCCTACAGGGGGCCGCGCGTGAAGCTTTCTTT. Translation gives CASLLQGAAREAFF.

The chain is built from TRBV6-5 and TRBJ2-7, with D tentatively TRBD2 (5 bases). The CDR3 sequence is 13 residues long. Germline assignment: CDR1 MNHEY and CDR2 SVGAGI. The ends were cut back, 6 bases at V and 5 bases at J, with 14 bases in the middle. CDR3 nucleotides: TGTGCCAGCAGCTCGATGCGGAGGAACGAGCAGTACTTC. It encodes CASSSMRRNEQYF.

The chain combines TRBV28 with TRBJ2-3, with D perhaps TRBD2 (5 bases). V lost 1 base, J lost 1 base, and 15 bases lay in between. This CDR3 has 17 amino acids. Germline V gene sequence: CDR1 MDHEN, CDR2 SYDVKM. CDR3 region: CASSLLGRKRGTDTQYF. CDR3 DNA: TGTGCCAGCAGTTTATTAGGCAGGAAGAGGGGCACAGATACGCAGTATTTT.

The J gene is TRBJ1-5, the V gene TRBV5-6, with D unclear. There are 14 residues in the CDR3. Between the trimmed V and J ends, which lost 2 bases and 3 bases, there was a span of 9 bases. Germline CDR1 and CDR2: SGHDT and YYEEEE. The CDR3 nucleotides read TGTGCCAGCAGCTTCAACAGAAACAATCAGCCCCAGCATTTT. Translating gives CASSFNRNNQPQHF.

Note on this clone: Other DNA sequences of this sample code for an identical CDR3. The rearrangement uses TRBV28 and TRBJ2-7, with TRBD2 identical over 8 bases. With 5 bases clipped from V and 7 bases from J, the junction kept 4 bases outside the gene matches. Germline CDR1 and CDR2: MDHEN and SYDVKM. The CDR3 consists of 12 residues. The CDR3 sequence is CASSLPGGEQYF. DNA of the CDR3: TGTGCCAGCAGTCTCCCGGGAGGGGAGCAGTACTTC.

The rearrangement joins TRBV3-1 (or the pseudogene TRBV3-2) to TRBJ2-7, with 16 bases aligning to TRBD2. Germline V CDR1 and CDR2: LGHDT, YNNKEL (reference sequence). This CDR3 comprises 17 residues. Losses at the gene ends were 0 bases for V and 6 bases for J; bases not matched to a gene: 5. CDR3 in DNA: TGTGCCAGCAGCCAAGACCTGGGACTAGCGGGAGGGCTCGAGCAGTACTTC. It yields the protein CASSQDLGLAGGLEQYF.

The J gene is TRBJ1-2, the V gene TRBV25-1, with D perhaps matching TRBD1 (5 bases). CDR3 size: 12 residues. Germline CDR1 is MGHDK and CDR2 is SYGVNS. Trimming took off 3 bases at V and 8 bases at J, with 10 bases between the two ends. CDR3 coding DNA: TGTGCCAGCAGTGATCCAGGGTCCGGCTACACCTTC. Translation: CASSDPGSGYTF.

The V call is TRBV3-1 (or the pseudogene TRBV3-2), the J call TRBJ2-7; no definite D call. Germline assignment: CDR1 LGHDT and CDR2 YNNKEL (reference sequence). The length of the CDR3 is 13 residues. V was pared by 1 base and J by 4 bases, with 8 bases between. The CDR3 bases are TGTGCCAGCAGCCAAGCCGACTTTTACGAGCAGTACTTC. Protein: CASSQADFYEQYF.